This T cell receptor beta chain is drawn from a study of immune aging and cytomegalovirus after organ transplant (dated by TCRdb to the early 2020s). Turning to the overall study: Every transplant recipient was given three-drug immunosuppression consisting of prednisone, tacrolimus, and mycophenolate.

In its sample, this clonotype was seen a few times. The specificity of this receptor is unknown. The junction departs from the called germline gene at one end, perhaps through a read error. Library preparation used single-cell sequencing. Sequencing took place on an Illumina NovaSeq 6000. For cell capture and library preparation, the team used the BD Rhapsody Targeted mRNA and AbSeq Reagent Kit in a microwell format. The libraries included TCR, sample tags, AbSeq, and targeted mRNA from the Human T-Cell Expression Panel, along with custom TOX and TOX2 primers. Sequencing of the libraries was performed on an Illumina NovaSeq. Under the source paper's analysis protocol: The analysis covered 10468 cells in total, of which 7076 were CD8 T cells and 4494 were CD8 T cells with an identifiable TCR CDR3. The BD Rhapsody Targeted Analysis Pipeline, including V(D)J processing, was run on the Seven Bridges Genomics platform to process the raw data. Quality control, Sample Tag demultiplexing with Lex-BDSMK, clone identification with VDJ Explorer, and Seurat clustering were all done in SeqGeq 1.6.0. Clones comprising <1% of CD8 T cells were considered non-expanded; clones comprising >2.5% of the sample were considered clonal expansions. TCRdb cleaned the public reads at Q25 with fastp, built clones with MiXCR and kept in-frame beta chains. Rows are combined by CDR3 protein, so each entry shows the most common genes and DNA. The V and J calls here are based on TCRdb, not the publication. The sample table contains around 21,000 distinct CDR3 sequences; only one count was recorded for roughly a third of them. The ten largest clonotypes hold 25% of the sample.

Its CDR3 holds 14 amino acids, cysteine through phenylalanine. The read is trimmed to its CDR3 DNA, 42 bases read in frame from base 1. Based on the germline V gene, the CDR1 and CDR2 sequences are SGHRS and YFSETQ. The time point label corresponds to: five sample-tagged time points from pre-transplant (day -1) to day 368 post-transplant, pooled. After thawing, PBMC were stimulated with a CMV IE-1 overlapping peptide library for over 9 hours, with no transport inhibitors added. After being thawed and rested overnight, the cells were stimulated in R10 medium along with CD28/CD49d costimulation. The IE-1 peptide library was made up of 15-amino-acid peptides, each overlapping by 11 amino acids. Samples from each time point were barcoded using BD Single-Cell Multiplexing Kit Sample Tags, then pooled and stained with oligo-conjugated anti-CD45RA and sorting antibodies. A BD FACSAria III was used to sort CMV-responsive CD8+CD137+ and CD4+CD154+ T cells at 4-way purity. Blood was drawn into EDTA vacutainers and was processed by Ficoll gradient within 1-24 hours.

The study at large found these results: Large clones contained a higher proportion of TEMRA cells, and the seven largest clones (roughly 2,000 cells) acquired aged and TEMRA cells while losing TCM cells. CD57 was not measured in the sequencing data, so a conservative gene-based aging definition was used instead. Aged-phenotype cells increased post-transplant regardless of clone size, earlier in large clones (days 200-264) than small clones, following viremia.

The rearranged chain carries TRBV5-1 and TRBJ2-7; the D gene assignment is ambiguous. The starting material was CMV peptide-activated CD4+ and CD8+ T cells sorted from blood, obtained at five time points, pooled. Reading the label with the study, this specimen's cell subset or site is: sorted CD8+CD137+ and CD4+CD154+ T cells after approximately 12 h CMV IE-1 peptide stimulation. The source is a female donor who had a heart transplant and CMV viremia. The DNA reads as follows: TGCACCAGCAGCTTGCCATCCTCGAATTACAAGCAGTACTTC. It codes for CTSSLPSSNYKQYF.